This T cell receptor beta chain stems from a study of blood T cell repertoires in COVID-19. Study details: In each case, the material was cDNA or gDNA derived from T cells, B-cell-depleted T cells, or PBMCs.

Trimming removed 6 bases at V and 6 bases at J, with 17 bases between. Germline values: CDR1 MNHEY, CDR2 SMNVEV (reference sequence). The CDR3 extends over 14 amino acids. Authors' analysis steps: Amplified reference gene primers provided the basis for estimating nucleated cell counts. Measured with immunoSEQ multiplex PCR; TCRdb has only the in-frame clones, and not every one. That table supplies the V and J calls and clone size; D and trimming were determined from the DNA. The sample has 120,000 or so clones; approximately 80% are singletons. The chain links TRBV27 to TRBJ1-2, with a possible D match to TRBD1 (6 bases). The sequencing input was peripheral blood. The TCR was taken from a human donor in a cohort sampled during active COVID-19. The CDR3 DNA is TGTGCCAGCAGCCTTACAGGGTTGAAGAATGGCTACACCTTC. This translates into CASSLTGLKNGYTF.